The rows below give T cell receptor beta chains drawn from one sample of a study of blood T cells in healthy people across ages. TCRdb independently ran MiXCR on the 5' RACE reads; one entry per CDR3 protein. The repertoire holds around 780,000 distinct CDR3 sequences, with roughly 25% as singletons. The sample was also linked to a second study, of T cells of mothers and their children.

Input material: blood. The receptors were sampled from a boy aged 5 to 17 in good health. Each CDR3 is given with its conserved first and last residue. A D gene is named only where the DNA matches it firmly. Rows give clone size only sometimes, using once, few, many, or a class for an expanded clone.

d_call	v_call	j_call	clone_size	cdr3_nt	cdr3_aa
TRBD2	TRBV5-4	TRBJ2-2	few	TGTGCCAGCAGCTTAACTAGCGGGTGGAGCACCGGGGAGCTGTTTTTT	CASSLTSGWSTGELFF
TRBD1	TRBV4-2	TRBJ2-5	few	TGTGCCAGCAGCCAGGCCCCGGGACAGGGACAAGAGACCCAGTACTTC	CASSQAPGQGQETQYF
TRBD1	TRBV10-3	TRBJ1-2	-	TGTGCGCACAGGGGCGAGGGGGTCTTGTTTGGCTACACCTTC	CAHRGEGVLFGYTF
-	TRBV6-2/TRBV6-3	TRBJ2-6	few	TGTGCCAGCATGGTAGCCCAGGGGCGCTCTGGGGCCAACGTCCTGACTTTC	CASMVAQGRSGANVLTF
TRBD1	TRBV11-3	TRBJ2-1	few	TGTGCCAGCAGGACCGGGACAGGGGGCGAGAATGAGCAGTTCTTC	CASRTGTGGENEQFF
TRBD1	TRBV5-4	TRBJ2-5	-	TGTGCCAGCAACTACAGGGGATTCCAAGAGACCCAGTACTTC	CASNYRGFQETQYF
-	TRBV10-3	TRBJ2-5	-	TGTGCCATGTCGACAGGCGGGGAAGAGACCCAGTGCTTC	CAMSTGGEETQCF
TRBD1	TRBV7-9	TRBJ2-4	-	TGTGCCAGCAGCCAACAGGGGATGGGCAAAAACATTCAGTACTTC	CASSQQGMGKNIQYF
TRBD1	TRBV20-1	TRBJ2-7	-	TGCAGTGCTGATACCGGGACAGGGAAGACCTACGAGCAGTACTTC	CSADTGTGKTYEQYF
-	TRBV12-5	TRBJ1-2	-	TGTGCTAGTGGTTTGGGGGAGTCCTATGGCTACACCTTC	CASGLGESYGYTF
-	TRBV20-1	TRBJ2-3	-	TGCAGTGCTAGAGTCGTGGCCATTTACACAGATACGCAGTATTTT	CSARVVAIYTDTQYF
-	TRBV21-1	TRBJ1-4	-	TGTGCCAGCAGCTCGCGGAGGGGACTGTTAACTACTGAAAAACTGTTTTTT	CASSSRRGLLTTEKLFF
-	TRBV10-1	TRBJ2-7	-	TGCGCAAGGGTACTAGGTCATTACGAGCAGTACTTC	CARVLGHYEQYF
-	TRBV5-1	TRBJ2-6	many	TGCGCCAGCAGCTTGGAAGGCAGTTCTGGGGCCAACGTCCTGACTTTC	CASSLEGSSGANVLTF
TRBD2	TRBV6-2/TRBV6-3	TRBJ2-1	few	TGTGCCAGCTGTACCTCCGGGGGGGCGCAAGATGAGCAGTTCTTC	CASCTSGGAQDEQFF
-	TRBV12-3/TRBV12-4	TRBJ2-3	many	TGCGCCAGCAGCTTGGTGGGGGGCACAGATACGCAGTATTTT	CASSLVGGTDTQYF
TRBD2	TRBV12-3/TRBV12-4	TRBJ2-1	few	TGTGCCAGCAGTCCTCGGGACATTAGACTAGCGGGGGGCCATGAGCAGTTCTTC	CASSPRDIRLAGGHEQFF
-	TRBV24-1	TRBJ1-2	few	TGTGCCACCAGTGAAGTCGTTGATTATGGCTACACCTTC	CATSEVVDYGYTF
-	TRBV28	TRBJ2-3	-	TGTGCCAGCAGGGCGGGGATATCAGATACGCAGTATTTT	CASRAGISDTQYF
-	TRBV12-3/TRBV12-4	TRBJ2-7	-	TGTGCCAGCAGTCCGTTCACCAACGAGCAGTACTTC	CASSPFTNEQYF
-	TRBV20-1	TRBJ2-5	-	TGCAGTGCTAGGCTGAGGGGGTGGGAAGAGACCCAGTACTTC	CSARLRGWEETQYF
TRBD2	TRBV12-3/TRBV12-4	TRBJ2-5	-	TGTGCCAGCAGCCCCGGTGGAATAGCGGGGGTCCAAGAGACCCAGTACTTC	CASSPGGIAGVQETQYF
-	TRBV18	TRBJ1-4	-	TGTGCCAGCCGCACTTGGAAGGATAATGAAAAACTGTTTTTT	CASRTWKDNEKLFF
-	TRBV15	TRBJ2-6	-	TGTGCCACCAGCAGACCAGACCGCTCTGGGGCCAACGTCCTGACTTTC	CATSRPDRSGANVLTF
-	TRBV29-1	TRBJ1-5	-	TGCAGCGTTGATAGAGGGCGGGACCTCAATCAGCCCCAGCATTTT	CSVDRGRDLNQPQHF
-	TRBV4-1	TRBJ2-1	few	TGCGCCAGCAGCCAAGAAGGGGCCCGGTACAATGAGCAGTTCTTC	CASSQEGARYNEQFF
-	TRBV28	TRBJ2-6	-	TGTGCCAGCATCGGGACCCACTCTGGGGCCAACGTCCTGACTTTC	CASIGTHSGANVLTF
-	TRBV27	TRBJ2-7	few	TGTGCCAGCAGTTTAAGTTGGGACGGAACCTACGAGCAGTACTTC	CASSLSWDGTYEQYF
TRBD1	TRBV3-1	TRBJ2-7	few	TGTGCCAGCACCCTCCGGAGACAGGGGGGTTCGGAGCAGTACTTC	CASTLRRQGGSEQYF
-	TRBV3-1	TRBJ2-5	few	TGTGCCAGCGGTAGCGAAAGTGAGACCCAGTACTTC	CASGSESETQYF
TRBD2	TRBV6-1	TRBJ2-1	-	TGTGCCAGCAGCCTCCGCCGACTAGCGGGGCTCTACAATGAGCAGTTCTTC	CASSLRRLAGLYNEQFF
-	TRBV5-1	TRBJ2-7	-	TGCGCCAGCAGCTCCAAACAATTCTCCTACGAGCAGTACTTC	CASSSKQFSYEQYF
TRBD1	TRBV5-1	TRBJ2-7	-	TGCGCCAGCAGCTTAAATACAGGGGGCACATACGAGCAGTACTTC	CASSLNTGGTYEQYF
-	TRBV6-5	TRBJ1-2	-	TGTGCCAGCAGTAAGAGGACAGAAGGACCGAGCTATGGCTACACCTTC	CASSKRTEGPSYGYTF
-	TRBV7-3	TRBJ2-5	many	TGTGCCAGCAGCTTCGACGGCGGGACCCAGTACTTC	CASSFDGGTQYF
TRBD1	TRBV19	TRBJ1-4	-	TGTGCCAGTGGGGGGACAGAAATCTTTAATGAAAAACTGTTTTTT	CASGGTEIFNEKLFF
TRBD1	TRBV5-1	TRBJ1-4	-	TGCGCCAGCAGCTTGTTGGGACAGGGATCTGGTGAAAAACTGTTTTTT	CASSLLGQGSGEKLFF
TRBD1	TRBV12-3/TRBV12-4	TRBJ2-7	-	TGTGCCAGCAGCAGGGGGCAAATTGGGCAGTACTTC	CASSRGQIGQYF
-	TRBV28	TRBJ2-5	-	-	CASSSSGLAGGQETQYF
-	TRBV3-1	TRBJ2-1	few	TGTGCCAGCAGACAAACAGCTTACAATGAGCAGTTCTTC	CASRQTAYNEQFF
-	TRBV9	TRBJ2-7	few	TGTGCCAGCAGCCCGCGGGGACAGCTCCACGAGCAGTACTTC	CASSPRGQLHEQYF
-	TRBV11-2	TRBJ2-1	once	TGTGCCAGCAGCTTGGACAACGGGGAGCAGTTCTTC	CASSLDNGEQFF
-	TRBV28	TRBJ2-5	many	TGTGCCAGCAGTCCACGGGGGTATGCCAACACCCAGTACTTC	CASSPRGYANTQYF
-	TRBV2	TRBJ1-2	few	TGTGCCAGCAGGGACGCCCGGACTATAGGAAATGGCTACACCTTC	CASRDARTIGNGYTF
-	TRBV2	TRBJ1-4	-	TGTGCCAGCAGTGTGGAGCAGGCCGGCGAAAAACTGTTTTTT	CASSVEQAGEKLFF
-	TRBV6-6	TRBJ2-1	few	TGTGCCAGCAGCCGCACGGGTTACAATGAGCAGTTCTTC	CASSRTGYNEQFF
-	TRBV6-6	TRBJ2-7	-	TGTGCCAGCACCCTCGGGGCAGCTGACTACGAGCAGTACTTC	CASTLGAADYEQYF
-	TRBV6-1	TRBJ1-2	-	TGTGCCAGCAGTGAAGCCACCGGAACTATCTATGGCTACACCTTC	CASSEATGTIYGYTF
-	TRBV29-1	TRBJ2-7	few	TGCAGCGTCGCGGTCGGGAACCCCCACGAGCAGTACTTC	CSVAVGNPHEQYF